What follows is one T cell receptor beta chain and its context. The data are from a study of blood T cell repertoires in COVID-19. Overall study context: Donors in the United States, Italy and Spain gave samples during acute or convalescent COVID-19. Sources were T cells, B-cell-depleted T cells, or PBMCs; the material itself was cDNA or gDNA.

Two negative PCRs, clearance, or symptom resolution were required of recovered Cohort 3 donors. This CDR3 region has 13 residues. The germline V gene has CDR1 LNHDA and CDR2 SQIVND (reference sequence). Trimming cost V 7 bases and J 7 bases, with 13 bases left between them. Clones were sequenced by immunoSEQ multiplex PCR, and TCRdb holds only the in-frame ones, with some missing. The sample has some 390,000 clones, roughly 90% seen once. This sequence was found in a woman in her twenties or thirties who had recovered from COVID-19. This rearrangement joins TRBV19 to TRBJ1-4, with D perhaps matching TRBD1 (5 bases). Sequenced sample: PBMCs or T cells enriched from blood (not recorded which). The CDR3 DNA is TGTGCCAGTAATACAGGACGCGGTGAAAAACTGTTTTTT. Protein sequence: CASNTGRGEKLFF.